A selection of T cell receptor beta chains follows, all from one sample in a study of blood T cells in healthy people across ages. TCRdb analysed the 5' RACE reads with MiXCR anew, one entry per CDR3 protein. The table has some 1.4 million distinct CDR3 sequences, roughly 40% seen once. The source material was blood. Receptors were obtained from a young woman in good health. Each CDR3 is given without its conserved first and last residue. Fields, in order: J gene, clone size, V gene, CDR3 protein. Clone size is given for some rows only: seen once, a few or many times, or a class if the clone is expanded.

>TRBJ1-1|few|TRBV3-1
ASSRDFKDGNTEAF
>TRBJ2-2|few|TRBV28
ASRRQGVNTGELF
>TRBJ2-1|once|TRBV9
ASSVGPAASYNEQF
>TRBJ2-7|-|TRBV15
ATSREASGTYEQY
>TRBJ2-7|-|TRBV20-1
SVRGSGGGSYEQY
>TRBJ1-2|-|TRBV10-3
AISAPQTGLYGYT
>TRBJ2-1|once|TRBV4-1
ASRVTGRAKNKQF
>TRBJ1-6|-|TRBV5-1
ASSLVGNSPLH
>TRBJ1-2|few|TRBV29-1
SVEGPLGYT
>TRBJ1-2|-|TRBV6-1
ASSGGGVYGYT
>TRBJ1-6|-|TRBV7-9
ASSVSRPYNSPLH
>TRBJ2-1|-|TRBV21-1
ASSKGRVSYNEQF
>TRBJ1-1|-|TRBV7-8
TSSLGDREGKAF
>TRBJ2-3|few|TRBV7-9
ASSGWTSGPTPPTDTQY
>TRBJ2-1|once|TRBV27
ASSFLAGGANEQF
>TRBJ2-1|-|TRBV9
ASARDRSYNEQF
>TRBJ1-4|-|TRBV13
ASSPSRGDEKLF
>TRBJ2-5|-|TRBV4-2
ASSQDPPPMSETQY
>TRBJ2-5|-|TRBV4-2
ASSQLRTGQGTQY
>TRBJ1-6|once|TRBV5-1
ASSLTHPGGSPLH
>-|-|TRBV6-5
ASSYLPNPSSYNEQY
>TRBJ2-7|many|TRBV7-6
ASSLEGLDSSYEQY
>TRBJ2-1|-|TRBV3-1
ASSHGLAGNEQF
>TRBJ2-2|-|TRBV27
ASSQGRETGELF
>TRBJ2-7|-|TRBV6-6
ASLGTSSYEQY
>TRBJ2-5|-|TRBV7-9
ASSSGDRGQQETQY
>TRBJ2-5|-|TRBV10-3
AISEREEGLPEQY
>TRBJ1-5|few|TRBV12-3/TRBV12-4
ASSSPSGTGNQPQH
>TRBJ1-6|-|TRBV11-2
ASSLAKGARNSPLH
>TRBJ2-3|-|TRBV7-2
ASTLTGTWDTQY
>TRBJ2-4|few|TRBV2
ASSAGRLAKNIQY
>TRBJ2-2|-|TRBV7-8
ASSLALSNTGELF
>TRBJ2-7|many|TRBV3-1
ASSQLSYEQY
>TRBJ2-7|few|TRBV7-2
ASSLVLRTKTAEQY
>TRBJ2-5|-|TRBV10-3
AISRVGGRYQETQY
>TRBJ1-2|-|TRBV5-1
ASSLGDRDDYGYT
>TRBJ1-6|few|TRBV25-1
ASTLADRTSPLH
>TRBJ2-7|-|TRBV6-5
ASSQGQGTKDEQY
>TRBJ2-1|few|TRBV6-6
ASSYSRAAAYNEQF
>TRBJ2-3|few|TRBV10-3
AISGRGTDTQY
>TRBJ2-3|-|TRBV5-1
ASSFQRGASHNTQY
>TRBJ1-2|few|TRBV4-1
ASSQWGPYGYT
>TRBJ2-5|many|TRBV20-1
SARVSSAGETQY
>TRBJ1-2|-|TRBV7-2
ASSSLTPNYGYT
>TRBJ2-2|few|TRBV2
ASSATKTANTGELF
>TRBJ2-7|-|TRBV7-9
ASSLGGGWVEQY
>TRBJ2-5|-|TRBV5-6
ASSLSWTTHEETQY
>TRBJ1-1|few|TRBV29-1
SPSDRNTEAF
>TRBJ2-3|-|TRBV10-2
ASEGGTGPGGTDTQY
>TRBJ1-1|-|TRBV4-1
ASSQVVETNTEAF
>TRBJ2-5|-|TRBV20-1
SARAGQGNGEQY
>TRBJ2-1|-|TRBV20-1
SARAPAYEQF